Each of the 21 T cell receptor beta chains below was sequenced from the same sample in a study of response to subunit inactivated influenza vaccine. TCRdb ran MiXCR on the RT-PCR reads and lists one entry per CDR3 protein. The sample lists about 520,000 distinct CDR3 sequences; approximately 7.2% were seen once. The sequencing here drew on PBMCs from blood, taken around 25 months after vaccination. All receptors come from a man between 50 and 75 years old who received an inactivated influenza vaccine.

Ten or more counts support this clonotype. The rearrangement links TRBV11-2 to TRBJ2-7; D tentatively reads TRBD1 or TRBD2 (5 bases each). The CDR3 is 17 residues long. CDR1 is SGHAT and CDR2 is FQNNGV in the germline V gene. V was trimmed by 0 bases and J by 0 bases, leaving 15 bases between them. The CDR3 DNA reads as TGTGCCAGCAGCTTAGATCTGATGGGGACGAGCTCCTACGAGCAGTACTTC. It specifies CASSLDLMGTSSYEQYF.

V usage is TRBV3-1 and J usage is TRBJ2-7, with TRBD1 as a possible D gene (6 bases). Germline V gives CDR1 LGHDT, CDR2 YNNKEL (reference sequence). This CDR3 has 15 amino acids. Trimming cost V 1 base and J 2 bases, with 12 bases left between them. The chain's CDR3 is CASSQVTTGPYEQYF. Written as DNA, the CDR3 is TGTGCCAGCAGCCAAGTTACGACAGGTCCCTACGAGCAGTACTTC.

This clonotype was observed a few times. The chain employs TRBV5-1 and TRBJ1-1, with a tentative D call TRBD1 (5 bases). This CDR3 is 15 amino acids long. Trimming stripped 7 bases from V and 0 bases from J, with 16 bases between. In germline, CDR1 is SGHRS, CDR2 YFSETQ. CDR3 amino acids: CASGAGSTMNTEAFF. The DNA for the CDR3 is TGCGCCAGCGGGGCAGGGTCTACTATGAACACTGAAGCTTTCTTT.

This CDR3 is CASSQDPFQGHQPQHF. The CDR3 DNA sequence: TGCGCCAGCAGCCAAGATCCTTTCCAGGGACATCAGCCCCAGCATTTT. This chain joins TRBV4-1 and TRBJ1-5; a possible D gene is TRBD1 (5 bases). There are 16 residues in the CDR3. Germline CDR1 MGHRA, CDR2 YSYEKL. The germline V and J ends were trimmed by 0 bases and 5 bases, with 14 bases remaining between them.

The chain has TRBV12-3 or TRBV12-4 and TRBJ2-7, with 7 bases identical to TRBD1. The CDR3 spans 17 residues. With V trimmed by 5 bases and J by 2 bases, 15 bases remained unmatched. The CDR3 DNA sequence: TGTGCCAGCAGTCCACGCCCGGAACCCGGGACAGCCTACGAGCAGTACTTC. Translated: CASSPRPEPGTAYEQYF.

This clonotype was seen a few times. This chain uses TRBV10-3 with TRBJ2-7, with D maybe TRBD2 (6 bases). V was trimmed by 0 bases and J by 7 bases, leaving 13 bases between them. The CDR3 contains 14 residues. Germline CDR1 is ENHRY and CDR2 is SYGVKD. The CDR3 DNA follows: TGTGCCATCAGTGAGTCGGGGGGAATTAGGGAGCAGTACTTC. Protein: CAISESGGIREQYF.

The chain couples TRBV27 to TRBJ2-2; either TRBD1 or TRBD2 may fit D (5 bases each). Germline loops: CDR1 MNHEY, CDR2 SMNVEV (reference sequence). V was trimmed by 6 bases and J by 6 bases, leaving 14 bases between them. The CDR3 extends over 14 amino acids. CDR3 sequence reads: CASRYGAGAGELFF. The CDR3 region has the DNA TGTGCCAGCAGATACGGGGCCGGGGCCGGGGAGCTGTTTTTT.

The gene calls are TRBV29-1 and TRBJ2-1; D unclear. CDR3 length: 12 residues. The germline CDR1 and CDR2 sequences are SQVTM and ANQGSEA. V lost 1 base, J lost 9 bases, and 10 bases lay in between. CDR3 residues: CSVEGVAGEQFF. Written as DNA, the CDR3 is TGCAGCGTTGAAGGGGTCGCCGGTGAGCAGTTCTTC.

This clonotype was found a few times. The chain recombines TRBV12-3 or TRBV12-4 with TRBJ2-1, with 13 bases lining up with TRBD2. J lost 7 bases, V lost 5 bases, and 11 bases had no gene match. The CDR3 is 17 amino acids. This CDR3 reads CASSAGATSGRINEQFF. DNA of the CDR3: TGTGCCAGCAGTGCTGGGGCGACTAGCGGGAGGATTAATGAGCAGTTCTTC.

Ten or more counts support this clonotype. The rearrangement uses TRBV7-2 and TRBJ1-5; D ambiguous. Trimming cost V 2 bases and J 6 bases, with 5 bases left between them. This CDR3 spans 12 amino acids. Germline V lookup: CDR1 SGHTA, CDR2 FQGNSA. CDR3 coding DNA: TGTGCCAGCAGCTTACGGGGTCAGCCCCAGCATTTT. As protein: CASSLRGQPQHF.

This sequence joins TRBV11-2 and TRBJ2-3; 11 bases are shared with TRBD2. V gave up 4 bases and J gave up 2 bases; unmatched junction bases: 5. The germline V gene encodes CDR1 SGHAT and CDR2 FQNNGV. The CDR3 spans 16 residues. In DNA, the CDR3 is TGTGCCAGCAGCTCAGGTAGCGGGGGGGCCACAGATACGCAGTATTTT. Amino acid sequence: CASSSGSGGATDTQYF.

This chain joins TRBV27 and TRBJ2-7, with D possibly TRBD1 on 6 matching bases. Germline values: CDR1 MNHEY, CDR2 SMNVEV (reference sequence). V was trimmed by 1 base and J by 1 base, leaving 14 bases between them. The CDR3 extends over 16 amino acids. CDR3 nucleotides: TGTGCCAGCAGTTTATTTGCAGGGGCATATTCCTACGAGCAGTACTTC. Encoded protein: CASSLFAGAYSYEQYF.

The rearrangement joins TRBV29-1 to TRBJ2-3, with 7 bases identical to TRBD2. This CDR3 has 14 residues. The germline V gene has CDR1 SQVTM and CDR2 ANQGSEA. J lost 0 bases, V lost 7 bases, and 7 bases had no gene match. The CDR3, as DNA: TGCAGCGGAGCATCTAGCGGAAGCACAGATACGCAGTATTTT. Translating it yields CSGASSGSTDTQYF.

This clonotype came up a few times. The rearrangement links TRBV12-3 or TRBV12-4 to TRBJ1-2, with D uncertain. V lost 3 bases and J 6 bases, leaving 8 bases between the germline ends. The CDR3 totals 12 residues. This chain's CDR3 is CASSLRTNGYTF. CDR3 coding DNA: TGTGCCAGCAGTTTGCGGACGAATGGCTACACCTTC.

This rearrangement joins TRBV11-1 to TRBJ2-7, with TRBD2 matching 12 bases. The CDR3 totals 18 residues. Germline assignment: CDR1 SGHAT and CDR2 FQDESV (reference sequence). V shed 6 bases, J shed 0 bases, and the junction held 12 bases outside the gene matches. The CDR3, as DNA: TGTGCCAGCAGTCCGGGACTAGCGGGCCCATTCGTCTCCTACGAGCAGTACTTC. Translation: CASSPGLAGPFVSYEQYF. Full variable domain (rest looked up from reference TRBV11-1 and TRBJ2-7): EAEVAQSPRYKITEKSQAVAFWCDPISGHATLYWYRQILGQGPELLVQFQDESVVDDSQLPKDRFSAERLKGVDSTLKIQPAELGDSAMYLCASSPGLAGPFVSYEQYFGPGTRLTVT.

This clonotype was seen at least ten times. CDR3 DNA: TGCAGCGTTGGAGGGGCAGGTGAGCAGTTCTTC. The encoded protein is CSVGGAGEQFF. The chain combines TRBV29-1 with TRBJ2-1; either TRBD1 or TRBD2 may fit D (5 bases each). Germline assignment: CDR1 SQVTM and CDR2 ANQGSEA. CDR3 size: 11 residues. Deletions cut 4 bases from V and 9 bases from J, with 10 bases between.

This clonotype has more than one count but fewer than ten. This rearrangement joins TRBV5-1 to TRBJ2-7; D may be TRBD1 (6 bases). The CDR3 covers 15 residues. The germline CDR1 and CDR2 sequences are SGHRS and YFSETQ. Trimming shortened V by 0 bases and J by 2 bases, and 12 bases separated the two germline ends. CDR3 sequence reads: CASSLVQGSAYEQYF. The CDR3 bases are TGCGCCAGCAGCTTGGTGCAGGGGAGTGCCTACGAGCAGTACTTC. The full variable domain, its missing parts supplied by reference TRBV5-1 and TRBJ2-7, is KAGVTQTPRYLIKTRGQQVTLSCSPISGHRSVSWYQQTPGQGLQFLFEYFSETQRNKGNFPGRFSGRQFSNSRSEMNVSTLELGDSALYLCASSLVQGSAYEQYFGPGTRLTVT.

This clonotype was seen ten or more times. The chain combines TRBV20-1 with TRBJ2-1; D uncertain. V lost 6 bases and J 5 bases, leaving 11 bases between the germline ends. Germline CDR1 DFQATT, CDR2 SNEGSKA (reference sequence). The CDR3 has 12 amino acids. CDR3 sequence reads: CSATPSDNEQFF. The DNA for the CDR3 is TGCAGTGCCACCCCAAGCGACAATGAGCAGTTCTTC.

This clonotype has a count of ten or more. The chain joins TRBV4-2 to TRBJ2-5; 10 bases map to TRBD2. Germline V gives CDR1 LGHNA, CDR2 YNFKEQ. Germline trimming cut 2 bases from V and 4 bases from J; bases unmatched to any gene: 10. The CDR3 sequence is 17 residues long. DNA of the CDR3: TGTGCCAGCAGCCAAATGACTAGCGGGTTCGCTGGAGAGACCCAGTACTTC. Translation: CASSQMTSGFAGETQYF.

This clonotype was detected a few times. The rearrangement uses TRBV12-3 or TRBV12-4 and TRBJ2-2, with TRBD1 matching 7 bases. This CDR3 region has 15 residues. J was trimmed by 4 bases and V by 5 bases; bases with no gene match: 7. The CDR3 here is CASSPRTGSTGELFF. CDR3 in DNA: TGTGCCAGCAGTCCTCGGACAGGATCCACCGGGGAGCTGTTTTTT.

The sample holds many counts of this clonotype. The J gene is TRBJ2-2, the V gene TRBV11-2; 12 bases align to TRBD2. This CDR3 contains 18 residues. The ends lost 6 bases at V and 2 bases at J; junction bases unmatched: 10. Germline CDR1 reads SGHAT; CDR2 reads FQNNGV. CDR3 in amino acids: CASRSGLAGPLNTGELFF. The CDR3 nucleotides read TGTGCCAGCAGATCAGGACTAGCGGGACCTCTCAACACCGGGGAGCTGTTTTTT.